This TCR beta chain was found in a study of Ad26.COV2.S vaccination and SARS-CoV-2 variants. Regarding the study as a whole: People who got the vaccine had more spike-specific TCR breadth than people who got placebo.

The V gene's germline CDR1 is SGDLS and CDR2 YYNGEE. The V end lost 0 bases, the J end lost 6 bases, and 15 bases lay between the germline ends. This CDR3 spans 15 amino acids. To note about this clone: What it binds is not known.

Libraries were prepared by immunoSEQ multiplex PCR; TCRdb keeps only in-frame clonotypes and omits some of them. The table records about 350,000 clones, around 90% of them present only once. This sample comprised peripheral blood, obtained after recovery from COVID-19. This clonotype was obtained from a human donor who had recovered from COVID-19. This sequence joins TRBV9 and TRBJ1-1, with TRBD1 as a possible D gene (6 bases). The CDR3 DNA follows: TGTGCCAGCAGCGTAGTTCAAGGTTGGGGGCCTGAAGCTTTCTTT. Protein product: CASSVVQGWGPEAFF. Drawing the rest from reference TRBV9 and TRBJ1-1, the complete variable domain is DSGVTQTPKHLITATGQRVTLRCSPRSGDLSVYWYQQSLDQGLQFLIQYYNGEERAKGNILERFSAQQFPDLHSELNLSSLELGDSALYFCASSVVQGWGPEAFFGQGTRLTVV.